This T cell receptor (beta chain) was retrieved from a study of T cell repertoires in cytomegalovirus infection. General study findings and limits: Predominance within the ex vivo response was attributable to HLA-C-restricted CMV-specific TCR beta clonotypes. There were carriers of CMV plus the relevant HLA, and cumulative public TCR beta family frequency identified them.

One entry per CDR3 protein, called by TCRdb with MiXCR from the reads. The sample lists 510,000 or so distinct CDR3 sequences, more than 20% seen once, with about 13% in the top ten. This clonotype was detected ten times or more. Its antigen is still unknown. The TCR sequence derives from a human donor in good health (CMV status not recorded). Some clones in this sample may be carry-over from other donors' samples. The sequencing sample was made of PBMCs.

This CDR3 reads CASSLEDGRQFF. The CDR3 nucleotides are TGTGCCAGCAGCTTAGAAGACGGGAGGCAGTTCTTC. The chain is built from TRBV7-2 and TRBJ2-1; possibly TRBD2 for D (6 bases). The CDR3 contains 12 residues. With 1 base removed from V and 12 bases from J, the gap between germline ends came to 10 bases. Germline V gene lookup returns CDR1 SGHTA and CDR2 FQGNSA.